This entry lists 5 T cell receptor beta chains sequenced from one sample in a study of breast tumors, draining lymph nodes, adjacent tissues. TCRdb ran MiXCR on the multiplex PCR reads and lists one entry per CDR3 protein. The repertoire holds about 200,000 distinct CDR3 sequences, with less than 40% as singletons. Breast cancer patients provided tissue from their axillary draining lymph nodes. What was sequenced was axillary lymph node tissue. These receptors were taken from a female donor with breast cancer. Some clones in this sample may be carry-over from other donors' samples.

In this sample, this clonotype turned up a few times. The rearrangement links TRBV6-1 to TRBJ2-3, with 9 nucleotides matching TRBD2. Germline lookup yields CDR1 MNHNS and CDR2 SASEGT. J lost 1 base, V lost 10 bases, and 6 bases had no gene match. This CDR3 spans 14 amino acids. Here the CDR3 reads CAIGRGGGTDTQYF. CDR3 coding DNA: TGTGCCATCGGGCGCGGGGGGGGCACAGATACGCAGTATTTT.

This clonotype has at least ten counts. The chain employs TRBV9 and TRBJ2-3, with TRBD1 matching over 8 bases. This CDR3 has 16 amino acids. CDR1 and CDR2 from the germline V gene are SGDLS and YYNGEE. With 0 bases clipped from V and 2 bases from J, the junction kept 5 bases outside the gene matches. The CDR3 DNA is TGTGCCAGCAGCGTAGGATGGGACAGGTTCACAGATACGCAGTATTTT. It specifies CASSVGWDRFTDTQYF.

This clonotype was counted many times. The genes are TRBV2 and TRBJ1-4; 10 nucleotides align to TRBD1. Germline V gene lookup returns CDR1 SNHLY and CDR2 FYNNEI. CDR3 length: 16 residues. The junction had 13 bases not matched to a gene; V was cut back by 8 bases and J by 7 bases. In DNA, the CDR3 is TGTGCCAGCGGAAACCCGGGACAGGGGTTTTCTGAAAAACTGTTTTTT. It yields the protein CASGNPGQGFSEKLFF.

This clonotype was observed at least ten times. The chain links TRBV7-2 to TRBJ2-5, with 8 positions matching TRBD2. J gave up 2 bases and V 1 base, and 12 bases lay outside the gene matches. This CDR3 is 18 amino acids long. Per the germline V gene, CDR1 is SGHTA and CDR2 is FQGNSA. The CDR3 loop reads CASSLGPGGREAQETQYF. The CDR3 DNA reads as TGTGCCAGCAGCTTAGGCCCCGGGGGGCGGGAGGCTCAAGAGACCCAGTACTTC.

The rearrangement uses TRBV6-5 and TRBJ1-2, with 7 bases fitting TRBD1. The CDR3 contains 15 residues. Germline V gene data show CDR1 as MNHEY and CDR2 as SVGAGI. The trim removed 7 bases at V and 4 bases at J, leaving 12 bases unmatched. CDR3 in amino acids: CASTKTGNVFYGYTF. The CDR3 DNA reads TGTGCCAGCACCAAGACAGGGAACGTATTCTATGGCTACACCTTC.